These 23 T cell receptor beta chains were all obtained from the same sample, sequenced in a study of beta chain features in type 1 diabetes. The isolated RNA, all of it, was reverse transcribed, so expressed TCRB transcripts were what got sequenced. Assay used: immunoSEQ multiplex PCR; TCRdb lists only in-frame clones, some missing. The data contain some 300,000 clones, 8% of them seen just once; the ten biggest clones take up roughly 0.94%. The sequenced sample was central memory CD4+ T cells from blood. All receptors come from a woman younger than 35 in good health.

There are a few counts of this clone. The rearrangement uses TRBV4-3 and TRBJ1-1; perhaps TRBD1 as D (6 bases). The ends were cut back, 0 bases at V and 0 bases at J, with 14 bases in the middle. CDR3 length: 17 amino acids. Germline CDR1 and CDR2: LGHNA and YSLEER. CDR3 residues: CASSQESQQGLNTEAFF. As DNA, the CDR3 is TGCGCCAGCAGCCAAGAATCGCAACAGGGATTGAACACTGAAGCTTTCTTT.

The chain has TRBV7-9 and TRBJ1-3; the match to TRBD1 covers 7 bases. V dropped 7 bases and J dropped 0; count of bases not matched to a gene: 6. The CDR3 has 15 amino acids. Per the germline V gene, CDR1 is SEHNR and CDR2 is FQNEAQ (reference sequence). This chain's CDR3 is CASTPTGSSGNTIYF. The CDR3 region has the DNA TGTGCCAGCACCCCGACAGGGAGCTCTGGAAACACCATATATTTT.

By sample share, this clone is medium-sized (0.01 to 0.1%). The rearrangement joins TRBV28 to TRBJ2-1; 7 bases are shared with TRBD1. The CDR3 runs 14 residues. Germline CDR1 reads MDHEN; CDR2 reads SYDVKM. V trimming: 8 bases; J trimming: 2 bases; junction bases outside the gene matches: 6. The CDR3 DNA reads TGTGCCAGCCAGACAGGGATCACCTACAATGAGCAGTTCTTC. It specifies CASQTGITYNEQFF.

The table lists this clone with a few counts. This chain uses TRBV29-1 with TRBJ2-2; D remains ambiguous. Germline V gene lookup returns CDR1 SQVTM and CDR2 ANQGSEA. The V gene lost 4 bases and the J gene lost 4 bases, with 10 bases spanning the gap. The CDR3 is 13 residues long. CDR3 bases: TGCAGCGTTGCAAGCGCGGCCACCGGGGAGCTGTTTTTT. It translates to CSVASAATGELFF.

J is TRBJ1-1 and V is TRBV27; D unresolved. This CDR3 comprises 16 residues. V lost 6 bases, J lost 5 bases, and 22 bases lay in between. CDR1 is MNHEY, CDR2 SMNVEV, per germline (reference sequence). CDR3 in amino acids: CASRTAGRGLGTEAFF. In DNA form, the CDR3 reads TGTGCCAGCAGGACGGCAGGACGGGGATTGGGGACTGAAGCTTTCTTT.

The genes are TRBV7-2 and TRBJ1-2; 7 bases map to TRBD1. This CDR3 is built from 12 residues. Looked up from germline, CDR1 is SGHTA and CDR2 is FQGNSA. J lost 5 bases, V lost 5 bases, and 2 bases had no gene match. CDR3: CASSPTGYGYTF. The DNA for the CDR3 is TGTGCCAGCAGCCCGACAGGGTATGGCTACACCTTC.

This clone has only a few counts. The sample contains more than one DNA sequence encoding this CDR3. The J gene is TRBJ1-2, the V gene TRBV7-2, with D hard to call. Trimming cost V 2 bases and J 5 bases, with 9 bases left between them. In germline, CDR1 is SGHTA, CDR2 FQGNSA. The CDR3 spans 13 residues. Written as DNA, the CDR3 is TGTGCCAGCAGCTTAACCGACGGATATGGCTACACCTTC. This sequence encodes CASSLTDGYGYTF. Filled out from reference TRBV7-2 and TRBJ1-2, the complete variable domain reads GAGVSQSPSNKVTEKGKDVELRCDPISGHTALYWYRQSLGQGLEFLIYFQGNSAPDKSGLPSDRFSAERTGGSVSTLTIQRTQQEDSAVYLCASSLTDGYGYTFGSGTRLTVV.

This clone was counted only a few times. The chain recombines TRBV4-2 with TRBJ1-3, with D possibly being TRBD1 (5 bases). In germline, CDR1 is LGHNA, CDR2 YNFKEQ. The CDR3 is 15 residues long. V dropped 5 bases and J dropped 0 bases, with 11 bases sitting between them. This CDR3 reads CASSGAASSGNTIYF. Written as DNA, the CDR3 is TGTGCCAGCAGCGGGGCAGCGAGCTCTGGAAACACCATATATTTT.

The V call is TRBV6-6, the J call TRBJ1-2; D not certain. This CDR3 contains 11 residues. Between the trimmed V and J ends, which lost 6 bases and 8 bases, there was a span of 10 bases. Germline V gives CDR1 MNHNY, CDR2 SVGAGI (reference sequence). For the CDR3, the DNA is TGTGCCAGCAGCTCCCTCCGGGGCTACACCTTC. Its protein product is CASSSLRGYTF.

The CDR3 bases are TGCGCCAGCAGCGAGGGACAGGGGGCGACCGGGGAGCTGTTTTTT. The encoded protein is CASSEGQGATGELFF. The chain has TRBV5-1 and TRBJ2-2; TRBD1 matches 12 bases. The length of the CDR3 is 15 residues. Germline V gene data show CDR1 as SGHRS and CDR2 as YFSETQ. With 4 bases clipped from V and 5 bases from J, the junction kept 3 bases outside the gene matches.

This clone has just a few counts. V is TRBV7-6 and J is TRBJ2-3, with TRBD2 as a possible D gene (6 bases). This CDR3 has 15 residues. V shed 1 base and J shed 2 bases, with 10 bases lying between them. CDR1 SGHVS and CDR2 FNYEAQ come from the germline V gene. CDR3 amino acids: CASSLDPRDTDTQYF. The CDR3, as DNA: TGTGCCAGCAGCTTAGATCCGCGGGACACAGATACGCAGTATTTT.

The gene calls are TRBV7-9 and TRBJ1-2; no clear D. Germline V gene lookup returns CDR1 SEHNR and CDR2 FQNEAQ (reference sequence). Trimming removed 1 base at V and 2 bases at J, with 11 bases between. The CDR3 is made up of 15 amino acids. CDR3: CASSLGAGANYGYTF. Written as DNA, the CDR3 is TGTGCCAGCAGCTTAGGGGCAGGCGCCAACTATGGCTACACCTTC.

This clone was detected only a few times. CDR3 loop: CASSLAGGPSYNEQFF. The CDR3 DNA follows: TGCGCCAGCAGCTTGGCAGGAGGACCCTCCTACAATGAGCAGTTCTTC. V gene TRBV5-1 combines with J gene TRBJ2-1, with D possibly TRBD2 on 5 matching bases. The CDR3 sequence is 16 residues long. CDR1 is SGHRS and CDR2 is YFSETQ in the germline V gene. Deletions cut 0 bases from V and 0 bases from J, with 10 bases between.

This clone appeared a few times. CDR3 nucleotide sequence: TGCAGCGTTGACTTAGCCTCAGAGACCCAGTACTTC. The encoded protein is CSVDLASETQYF. The V call is TRBV29-1, the J call TRBJ2-5, with no clear D. Between the trimmed V and J ends, which lost 3 bases and 4 bases, there was a span of 9 bases. The CDR3 totals 12 residues. From germline, CDR1 is SQVTM and CDR2 ANQGSEA.

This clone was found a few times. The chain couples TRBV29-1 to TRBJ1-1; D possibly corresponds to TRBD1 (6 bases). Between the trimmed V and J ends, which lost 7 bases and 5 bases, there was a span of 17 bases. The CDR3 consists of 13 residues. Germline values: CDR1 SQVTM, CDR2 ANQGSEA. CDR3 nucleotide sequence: TGCAGCGCGTCAGGGGTTGGGCGGACTGAAGCTTTCTTT. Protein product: CSASGVGRTEAFF.

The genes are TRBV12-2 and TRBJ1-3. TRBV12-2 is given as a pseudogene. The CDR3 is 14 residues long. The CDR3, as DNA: TGTGCAAGTCGCCCGGGGACGAGGAAGAACACCATATATTTT. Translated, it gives CASRPGTRKNTIYF.

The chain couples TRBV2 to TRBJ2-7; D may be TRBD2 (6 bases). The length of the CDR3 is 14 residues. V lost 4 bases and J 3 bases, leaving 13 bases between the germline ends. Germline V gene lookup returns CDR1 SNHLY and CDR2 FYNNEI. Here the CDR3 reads CASSVGRGRYEQYF. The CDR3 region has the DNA TGTGCCAGCAGTGTGGGGCGGGGCCGCTACGAGCAGTACTTC.

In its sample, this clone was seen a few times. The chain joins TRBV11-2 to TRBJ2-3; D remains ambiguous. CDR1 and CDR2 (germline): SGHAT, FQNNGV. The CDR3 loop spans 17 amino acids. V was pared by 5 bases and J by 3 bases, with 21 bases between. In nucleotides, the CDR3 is TGTGCCAGCAGCCCTCTCATGCAGCTTTTTAGGACAGATACGCAGTATTTT. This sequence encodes CASSPLMQLFRTDTQYF.

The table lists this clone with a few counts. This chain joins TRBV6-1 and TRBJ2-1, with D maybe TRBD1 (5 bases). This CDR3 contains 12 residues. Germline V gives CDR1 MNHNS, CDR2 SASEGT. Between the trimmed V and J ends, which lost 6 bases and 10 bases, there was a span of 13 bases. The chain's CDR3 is CASRTLRVEQFF. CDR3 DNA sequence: TGTGCCAGCAGAACCCTCAGGGTCGAGCAGTTCTTC.

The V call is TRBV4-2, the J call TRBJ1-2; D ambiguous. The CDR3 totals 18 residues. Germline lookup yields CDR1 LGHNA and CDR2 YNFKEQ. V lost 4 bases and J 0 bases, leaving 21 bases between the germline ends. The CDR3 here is CASSPWPIPPRSNYGYTF. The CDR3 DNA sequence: TGTGCCAGCAGCCCGTGGCCAATCCCCCCGCGCTCTAACTATGGCTACACCTTC.

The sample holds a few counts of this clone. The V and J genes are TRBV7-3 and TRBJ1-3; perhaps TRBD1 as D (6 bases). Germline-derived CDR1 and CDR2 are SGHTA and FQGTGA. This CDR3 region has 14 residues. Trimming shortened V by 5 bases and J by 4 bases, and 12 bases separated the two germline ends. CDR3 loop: CASSRPTGGNTIYF. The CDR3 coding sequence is TGTGCCAGCAGCCGTCCGACAGGCGGAAACACCATATATTTT.

The CDR3 nucleotides read TGTGCCAGCTCACCAGGGGGCCAGCGGCAGTACGTC. Translated: CASSPGGQRQYV. The chain links TRBV18 to TRBJ2-7; tentative D call: TRBD1 (6 bases). The germline V gene has CDR1 KGHSH and CDR2 LQKENI. V shed 2 bases and J shed 9 bases, with 11 bases lying between them. The CDR3 totals 12 residues.

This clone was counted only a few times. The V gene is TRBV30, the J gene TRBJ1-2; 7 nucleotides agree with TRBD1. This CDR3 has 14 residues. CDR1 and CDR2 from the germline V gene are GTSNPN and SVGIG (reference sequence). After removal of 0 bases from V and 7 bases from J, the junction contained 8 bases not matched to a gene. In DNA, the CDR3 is TGTGCCTGGAGTGTTCGTTCACAGGGGACTGGCTACACCTTC. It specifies CAWSVRSQGTGYTF.